This TCR beta chain was recovered during a study of identical twins. General study findings and limits: Beta out-of-frame sequences displayed a weaker excess of sharing between twins. Clonotypes of the beta chain that were abundant in cord blood carried fewer insertions (memory repertoires showed none).

In this sample, this clonotype turned up many times. The antigen remains undetermined. The cDNA had a unique molecular identifier and a template-switch universal primer site. TCRdb recomputed calls from the 5' RACE reads with MiXCR, one row per CDR3 protein. The sample holds roughly 230,000 distinct CDR3 sequences; about 8.9% are singletons and the top ten take less than 4%. Germline CDR1 and CDR2: SQVTM and ANQGSEA. Trimming left V 4 bases short and J 8 bases short, with 18 bases between. The CDR3 runs to 14 residues. These data are also associated with another study on yellow fever vaccine responses in identical twins. This second study says: Twins reportedly appeared to share part of their vaccine T cell response while keeping part individual.

This chain joins TRBV29-1 and TRBJ2-1, with D possibly being TRBD1 (5 bases). This sequence originates from a woman younger than 35 in good health. Specimen: CD8+ T cells sorted from blood. Written as DNA, the CDR3 is TGCAGCGTTGTCGGGCTAGGGGATCTAGATGAGCAGTTCTTC. It codes for CSVVGLGDLDEQFF.